This T cell receptor beta chain was captured by sequencing in a study of blood T cells in healthy people across ages. Trimming took 2 bases from V and 8 from J; bases not matched to a gene: 5. Per germline, CDR1 MNHEY and CDR2 SVGEGT. The CDR3 covers 13 residues. A J-beta primer mix and a sample-barcoded 5' primer were used in a second PCR of roughly 6 to 12 cycles. TCRdb ran MiXCR on the 5' RACE reads and lists one entry per CDR3 protein. The repertoire consists of about 570,000 distinct CDR3 sequences, with approximately 30% occurring once and the leading ten covering about a fifth. What was sequenced was blood. The chain uses TRBV6-2 or TRBV6-3 and TRBJ1-2; 7 nucleotides agree with TRBD1. The clonotype originates from a woman aged 70-85 years in good health. This CDR3 is CASSYTGASGYTF. In DNA form, the CDR3 reads TGTGCCAGCAGTTACACAGGGGCCTCGGGCTACACCTTC.